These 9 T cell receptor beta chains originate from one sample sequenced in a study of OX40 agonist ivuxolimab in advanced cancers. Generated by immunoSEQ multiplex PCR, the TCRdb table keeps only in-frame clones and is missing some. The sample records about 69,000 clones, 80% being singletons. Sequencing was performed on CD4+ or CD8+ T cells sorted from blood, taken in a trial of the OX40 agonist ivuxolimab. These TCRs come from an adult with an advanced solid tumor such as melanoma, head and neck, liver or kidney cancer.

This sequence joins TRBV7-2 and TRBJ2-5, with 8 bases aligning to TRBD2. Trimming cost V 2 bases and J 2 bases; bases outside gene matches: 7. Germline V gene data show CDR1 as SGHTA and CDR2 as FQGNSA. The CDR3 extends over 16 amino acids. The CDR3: CASSLLAGGWQETQYF. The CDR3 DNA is TGTGCCAGCAGCTTACTGGCGGGGGGTTGGCAAGAGACCCAGTACTTC.

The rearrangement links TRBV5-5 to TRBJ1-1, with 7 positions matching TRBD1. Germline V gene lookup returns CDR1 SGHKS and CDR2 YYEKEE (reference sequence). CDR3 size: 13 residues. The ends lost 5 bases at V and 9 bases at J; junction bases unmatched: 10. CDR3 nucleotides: TGTGCCAGCAGGGGACAGTTCGAGGGGCAAGCTTTCTTT. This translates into CASRGQFEGQAFF.

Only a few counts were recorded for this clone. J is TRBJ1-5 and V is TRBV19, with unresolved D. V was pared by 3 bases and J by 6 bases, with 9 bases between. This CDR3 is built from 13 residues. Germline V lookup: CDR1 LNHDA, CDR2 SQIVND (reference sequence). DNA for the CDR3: TGTGCCAGTAGTATTGAGGTGCCTCAGCCCCAGCATTTT. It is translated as CASSIEVPQPQHF.

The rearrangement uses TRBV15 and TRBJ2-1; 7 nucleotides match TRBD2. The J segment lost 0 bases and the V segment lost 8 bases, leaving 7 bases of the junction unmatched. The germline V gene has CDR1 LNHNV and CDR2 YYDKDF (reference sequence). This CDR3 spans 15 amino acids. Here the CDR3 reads CATASSGGSYNEQFF. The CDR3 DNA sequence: TGTGCCACCGCATCCTCGGGGGGCTCCTACAATGAGCAGTTCTTC.

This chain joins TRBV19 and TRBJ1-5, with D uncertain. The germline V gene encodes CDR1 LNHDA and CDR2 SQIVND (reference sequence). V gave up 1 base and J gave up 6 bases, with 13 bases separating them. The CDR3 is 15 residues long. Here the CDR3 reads CASSIGLRGGQPQHF. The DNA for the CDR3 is TGTGCCAGTAGTATAGGCCTCCGGGGAGGTCAGCCCCAGCATTTT. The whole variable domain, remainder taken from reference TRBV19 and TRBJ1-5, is DGGITQSPKYLFRKEGQNVTLSCEQNLNHDAMYWYRQDPGQGLRLIYYSQIVNDFQKGDIAEGYSVSREKKESFPLTVTSAQKNPTAFYLCASSIGLRGGQPQHFGDGTRLSIL.

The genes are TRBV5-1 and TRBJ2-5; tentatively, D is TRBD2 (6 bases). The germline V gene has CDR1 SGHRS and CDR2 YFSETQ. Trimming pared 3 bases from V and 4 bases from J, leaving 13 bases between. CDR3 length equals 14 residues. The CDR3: CASSSRDSGETQYF. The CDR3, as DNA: TGCGCCAGCAGCTCCCGGGACTCGGGAGAGACCCAGTACTTC. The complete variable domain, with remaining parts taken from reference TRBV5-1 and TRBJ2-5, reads KAGVTQTPRYLIKTRGQQVTLSCSPISGHRSVSWYQQTPGQGLQFLFEYFSETQRNKGNFPGRFSGRQFSNSRSEMNVSTLELGDSALYLCASSSRDSGETQYFGPGTRLLVL.

The CDR3 loop is CASSIFYVGAGSYEQYF. CDR3 in DNA: TGTGCCAGTAGTATTTTTTATGTGGGGGCAGGGTCCTACGAGCAGTACTTC. The rearrangement uses TRBV19 and TRBJ2-7; TRBD1 might be the D (6 bases). Trimming stripped 3 bases from V and 1 base from J, with 19 bases between. The CDR3 loop spans 17 amino acids. Germline V gene lookup returns CDR1 LNHDA and CDR2 SQIVND (reference sequence).

The CDR3, as DNA: TGTGCCAGCTCAACTAGGACTAGCGGACAACAAGAGACCCAGTACTTC. This codes for CASSTRTSGQQETQYF. The chain has TRBV28 and TRBJ2-5, with TRBD2 matching over 10 bases. This CDR3 is 16 amino acids long. V lost 8 bases and J lost 2; bases outside the gene matches: 11. The germline V gene has CDR1 MDHEN and CDR2 SYDVKM.

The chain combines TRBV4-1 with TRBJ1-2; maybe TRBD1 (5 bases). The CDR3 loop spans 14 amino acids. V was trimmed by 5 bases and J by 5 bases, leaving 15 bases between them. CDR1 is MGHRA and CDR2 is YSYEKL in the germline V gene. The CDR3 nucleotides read TGCGCCAGCAGCAACGGGGCAGCCCGATATGGCTACACCTTC. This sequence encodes CASSNGAARYGYTF.